This TCR beta chain was sequenced for a study of shared clonotypes between healthy human individuals. Only in-frame clones appear in the TCRdb table, and some are missing; sequencing was by immunoSEQ multiplex PCR. The data hold some 1 million clones, with roughly 75% observed a single time. The germline CDR1 and CDR2 sequences are LNHDA and SQIVND (reference sequence). The V and J ends lost 4 bases and 6 bases, in that order; junction bases with no gene match: 5. The CDR3 is 16 residues long. Sequencing used memory CD4+ T cells sorted from blood. Subset indicated: CD45RA-negative fraction. The receptor was derived from a young man in good health. The chain employs TRBV19 and TRBJ2-3; 15 bases are a match to TRBD2. The CDR3 is CASSRTSGRARDTQYF. As DNA, the CDR3 is TGTGCCAGTAGTAGGACTAGCGGGAGGGCCAGGGATACGCAGTATTTT.